This entry describes one TCR beta chain. Using immunoSEQ multiplex PCR, the repertoire was profiled, and TCRdb retains in-frame clones only, with some absent. Of roughly 190,000 clones in the sample, 80% were seen once. This specimen comes from a study of blood T cell repertoires in COVID-19. Germline V CDR1 and CDR2: LNHDA, SQIVND (reference sequence). The CDR3 has 14 amino acids. Between the trimmed V and J ends, which lost 3 bases and 6 bases, there was a span of 14 bases. This chain connects TRBV19 to TRBJ1-1; D might be TRBD1 (5 bases). The origin of this receptor is a man aged 55 to 70 with acute or convalescent COVID-19. The sequenced sample was peripheral blood. CDR3 sequence: CASSISGYSPEAFF. DNA for the CDR3: TGTGCCAGTAGTATCTCAGGGTACTCCCCTGAAGCTTTCTTT. The full variable domain, completed using reference TRBV19 and TRBJ1-1, is DGGITQSPKYLFRKEGQNVTLSCEQNLNHDAMYWYRQDPGQGLRLIYYSQIVNDFQKGDIAEGYSVSREKKESFPLTVTSAQKNPTAFYLCASSISGYSPEAFFGQGTRLTVV.